The 13 T cell receptor beta chains listed next were all sequenced from one sample in a study of shared clonotypes between healthy human individuals. TCRdb keeps only in-frame clones here, not all; method: immunoSEQ multiplex PCR. The repertoire holds roughly 1,000,000 clones, with about four fifths as singletons. Sequencing input: memory CD4+ T cells from PBMCs. Subset of the sample: CD45RA-negative fraction. These receptors originate from a man between 18 and 35 years old in good health. Some clones in this sample may be carry-over from other donors' samples.

CDR3 DNA: TGTGCCAGCTCTCCGAACGGGGCAGGGAGCCAGGGGGAGACCCAGTACTTC. Translation gives CASSPNGAGSQGETQYF. The rearrangement uses TRBV18 and TRBJ2-5; D may be TRBD1 (6 bases). This CDR3 has 17 residues. V was shortened by 6 bases and J by 5 bases, with 25 bases between the two germline ends. The germline CDR1 and CDR2 sequences are KGHSH and LQKENI.

The genes are TRBV27 and TRBJ1-1; tentative D call: TRBD1 (6 bases). The germline CDR1 and CDR2 sequences are MNHEY and SMNVEV (reference sequence). Trimming left V 4 bases short and J 4 bases short, with 13 bases between. The CDR3 length is 14 residues. The CDR3 here is CASSSGGRGTEAFF. The CDR3 bases are TGTGCCAGCAGTTCCGGGGGCCGGGGCACTGAAGCTTTCTTT.

V is TRBV28 and J is TRBJ1-5; TRBD1 aligns across 10 bases. Losses at the gene ends were 7 bases for V and 6 bases for J; bases not matched to a gene: 9. This CDR3 contains 15 residues. The V gene's germline CDR1 is MDHEN and CDR2 SYDVKM. This chain's CDR3 is CASTLGQGVPQPQHF. The CDR3 bases are TGTGCCAGCACCCTCGGACAGGGGGTCCCTCAGCCCCAGCATTTT.

The V and J genes are TRBV6-1 and TRBJ1-5; D uncertain. Germline CDR1 MNHNS, CDR2 SASEGT. V was shortened by 7 bases and J by 7 bases, with 14 bases between the two germline ends. The CDR3 consists of 13 residues. CDR3 sequence (DNA): TGTGCCAGCATAAGGAGTTGGGAACAGCCCCAGCATTTT. Residues: CASIRSWEQPQHF.

The gene calls are TRBV29-1 and TRBJ2-7; either TRBD1 or TRBD2 may supply D (5 bases each). Deletions cut 4 bases from V and 3 bases from J, with 13 bases between. The CDR3 has 13 residues. Germline values: CDR1 SQVTM, CDR2 ANQGSEA. The CDR3 sequence is CSVGDTRGYEQYF. CDR3 DNA: TGCAGCGTTGGGGATACTAGGGGCTACGAGCAGTACTTC.

The chain has TRBV7-2 and TRBJ2-5, with TRBD2 identical over 8 bases. The junction had 4 bases not matched to a gene; V was cut back by 1 base and J by 3 bases. The germline V gene encodes CDR1 SGHTA and CDR2 FQGNSA. The CDR3 has 15 amino acids. CDR3 loop: CASSLDGTRKETQYF. The CDR3 DNA sequence: TGTGCCAGCAGCTTAGACGGGACTAGAAAAGAGACCCAGTACTTC.

CDR3: CASSLSRAQFGNEQFF. The DNA for the CDR3 is TGTGCCAGCAGCTTGTCCCGCGCCCAATTCGGGAATGAGCAGTTCTTC. The chain couples TRBV11-2 to TRBJ2-1; D uncertain. V was trimmed by 3 bases and J by 7 bases, leaving 19 bases between them. CDR1 is SGHAT, CDR2 FQNNGV, per germline. The CDR3 consists of 16 residues.

V is TRBV7-9 and J is TRBJ1-1; a possible D gene is TRBD1 (5 bases). V shed 5 bases and J shed 5 bases, with 9 bases lying between them. Germline V gives CDR1 SEHNR, CDR2 FQNEAQ (reference sequence). The CDR3 is made up of 12 amino acids. The CDR3 loop is CASSQDRTEAFF. DNA of the CDR3: TGTGCCAGCAGCCAAGACAGAACTGAAGCTTTCTTT.

This rearrangement joins TRBV6-1 to TRBJ1-2; D unresolved. This CDR3 has 13 amino acids. The V and J ends lost 3 bases and 2 bases respectively, with 7 bases between them. The V gene's germline CDR1 is MNHNS and CDR2 SASEGT. The CDR3 sequence: CASSDRENYGYTF. In DNA form, the CDR3 reads TGTGCCAGCAGTGACAGAGAGAACTATGGCTACACCTTC.

The chain has TRBV28 and TRBJ2-6; D might be TRBD2 (6 bases). From germline, CDR1 is MDHEN and CDR2 SYDVKM. CDR3 length: 18 amino acids. The V and J ends lost 5 bases and 3 bases respectively, with 20 bases between them. The CDR3 loop reads CASSSRAGGLFGANVLTF. The CDR3 DNA reads as TGTGCCAGCAGTAGCCGGGCCGGGGGTCTCTTTGGGGCCAACGTCCTGACTTTC.

This clone was found once. The CDR3 nucleotides read TGTGCCAGCAGCACTAAGACAGGGGCGAACACTGAAGCTTTCTTT. Translated, it gives CASSTKTGANTEAFF. This chain connects TRBV7-2 to TRBJ1-1; 8 positions agree with TRBD1. The trim removed 5 bases at V and 1 base at J, leaving 6 bases unmatched. The CDR3 covers 15 residues. Germline V gene data show CDR1 as SGHTA and CDR2 as FQGNSA. The variable domain in full, completed from reference TRBV7-2 and TRBJ1-1, reads GAGVSQSPSNKVTEKGKDVELRCDPISGHTALYWYRQSLGQGLEFLIYFQGNSAPDKSGLPSDRFSAERTGGSVSTLTIQRTQQEDSAVYLCASSTKTGANTEAFFGQGTRLTVV.

This clone appeared a few times. The chain carries TRBV18 and TRBJ2-7, with D hard to call. This CDR3 is built from 12 residues. V gave up 4 bases and J gave up 4 bases, with 8 bases separating them. Germline-derived CDR1 and CDR2 are KGHSH and LQKENI. CDR3 nucleotides: TGTGCCAGCTCACGGACGGAATACGAGCAGTACTTC. Translated: CASSRTEYEQYF.

Only one count was recorded for this clone. DNA of the CDR3: TGTGCCAGCGGTCTTGAGACAGGGGGCGCGAGCTACACCTTC. Its protein is CASGLETGGASYTF. The chain joins TRBV28 to TRBJ1-2, with 10 positions matching TRBD1. Trimming cost V 8 bases and J 9 bases; bases outside gene matches: 12. The V gene's germline CDR1 is MDHEN and CDR2 SYDVKM. There are 14 residues in the CDR3.